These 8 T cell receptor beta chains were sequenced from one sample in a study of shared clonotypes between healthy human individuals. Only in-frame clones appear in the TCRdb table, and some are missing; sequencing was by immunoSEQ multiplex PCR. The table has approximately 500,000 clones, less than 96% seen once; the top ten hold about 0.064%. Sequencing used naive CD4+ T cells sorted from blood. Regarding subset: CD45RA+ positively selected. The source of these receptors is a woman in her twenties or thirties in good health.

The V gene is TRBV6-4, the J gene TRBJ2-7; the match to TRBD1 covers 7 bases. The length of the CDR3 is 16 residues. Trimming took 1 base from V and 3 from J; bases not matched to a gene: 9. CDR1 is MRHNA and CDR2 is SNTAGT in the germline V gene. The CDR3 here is CASSDFDRAGGYEQYF. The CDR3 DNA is TGTGCCAGCAGTGACTTCGACCGGGCAGGGGGCTACGAGCAGTACTTC.

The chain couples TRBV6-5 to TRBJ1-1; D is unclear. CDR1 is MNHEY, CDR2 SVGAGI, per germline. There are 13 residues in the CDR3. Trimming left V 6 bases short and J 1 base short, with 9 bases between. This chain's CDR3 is CASRFFKNTEAFF. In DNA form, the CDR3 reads TGTGCCAGCAGATTTTTCAAGAACACTGAAGCTTTCTTT.

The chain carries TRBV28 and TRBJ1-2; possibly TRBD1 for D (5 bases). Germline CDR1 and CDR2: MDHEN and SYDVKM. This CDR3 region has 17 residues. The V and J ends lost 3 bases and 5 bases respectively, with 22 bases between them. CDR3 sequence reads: CASSFRLRGRANYGYTF. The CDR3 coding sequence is TGTGCCAGCAGTTTTCGTCTCCGGGGCCGGGCAAATTATGGCTACACCTTC.

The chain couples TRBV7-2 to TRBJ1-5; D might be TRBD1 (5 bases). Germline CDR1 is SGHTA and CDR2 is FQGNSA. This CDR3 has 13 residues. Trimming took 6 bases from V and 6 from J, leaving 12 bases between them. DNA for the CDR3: TGTGCCAGCAGTCCCTTTGGGGGTCAGCCCCAGCATTTT. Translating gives CASSPFGGQPQHF.

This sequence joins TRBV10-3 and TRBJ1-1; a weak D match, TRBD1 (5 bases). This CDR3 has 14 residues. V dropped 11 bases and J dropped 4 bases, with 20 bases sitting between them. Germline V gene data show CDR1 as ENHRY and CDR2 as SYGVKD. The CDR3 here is CASSFEGGTTEAFF. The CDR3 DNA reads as TGTGCCTCCTCATTTGAGGGAGGGACCACTGAAGCTTTCTTT.

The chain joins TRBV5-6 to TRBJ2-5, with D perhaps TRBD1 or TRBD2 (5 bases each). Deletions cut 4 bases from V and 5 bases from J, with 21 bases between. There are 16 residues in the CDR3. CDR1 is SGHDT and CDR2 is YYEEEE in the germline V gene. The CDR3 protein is CASSMGRWTEGETQYF. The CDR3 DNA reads TGTGCCAGCAGCATGGGCAGATGGACCGAGGGGGAGACCCAGTACTTC.

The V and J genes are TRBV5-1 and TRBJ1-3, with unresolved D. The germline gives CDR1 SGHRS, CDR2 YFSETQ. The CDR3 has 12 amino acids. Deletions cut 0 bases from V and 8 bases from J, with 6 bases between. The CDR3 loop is CASSLVGDTIYF. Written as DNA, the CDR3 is TGCGCCAGCAGCTTGGTTGGTGACACCATATATTTT.

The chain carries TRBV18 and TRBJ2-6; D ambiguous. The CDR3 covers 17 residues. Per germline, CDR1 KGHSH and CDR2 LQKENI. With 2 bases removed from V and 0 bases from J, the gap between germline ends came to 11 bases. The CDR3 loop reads CASSPSGRNSGANVLTF. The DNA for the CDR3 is TGTGCCAGCTCACCATCTGGACGCAACTCTGGGGCCAACGTCCTGACTTTC. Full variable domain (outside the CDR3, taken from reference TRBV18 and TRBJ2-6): NAGVMQNPRHLVRRRGQEARLRCSPMKGHSHVYWYRQLPEEGLKFMVYLQKENIIDESGMPKERFSAEFPKEGPSILRIQQVVRGDSAAYFCASSPSGRNSGANVLTFGAGSRLTVL.